Shown below are 12 T cell receptor beta chains from a single sample sequenced in a study of T cells in Graves' hyperthyroidism and ophthalmopathy. Amplified regions were TCR beta CDR3 sequences from RNA transcripts. First-round RT-PCR with HTBI primers amplified the TCR CDR3 region. TCRdb re-derived calls from the multiplex PCR reads in MiXCR, one entry per CDR3 protein. The data contain 650,000 to 700,000 distinct CDR3 sequences, roughly 17% of them seen just once; the ten biggest clones take up roughly a sixth. The specimen was blood. Every receptor here comes from a man in his fifties with Graves' hyperthyroidism.

There are a few counts of this clonotype. The chain has TRBV29-1 and TRBJ2-2; D is uncertain. The CDR3 sequence is 14 residues long. The V end was cut by 0 bases, the J end by 6 bases, with 11 bases between. In germline, CDR1 is SQVTM, CDR2 ANQGSEA. DNA of the CDR3: TGCAGCGTTGAAGACATGGGTAGGGCCGGGGAGCTGTTTTTT. Translation: CSVEDMGRAGELFF.

This clonotype has a count of ten or more. This chain connects TRBV28 to TRBJ2-5; TRBD1 agrees at 8 bases. The ends lost 6 bases at V and 3 bases at J; junction bases unmatched: 3. The CDR3 length is 13 residues. CDR1 and CDR2 from the germline V gene are MDHEN and SYDVKM. CDR3 in amino acids: CASREQGEETQYF. CDR3 coding DNA: TGTGCCAGCAGAGAACAGGGGGAAGAGACCCAGTACTTC.

This clonotype was counted many times. The chain uses TRBV2 and TRBJ1-1; D is possibly TRBD1 (6 bases). The ends were cut back, 11 bases at V and 3 bases at J, with 16 bases in the middle. Germline V gene sequence: CDR1 SNHLY, CDR2 FYNNEI. This CDR3 has 13 amino acids. Written as DNA, the CDR3 is TGTGCCCGGCTAGGGGGGGCGGACACTGAAGCTTTCTTT. Encoded protein: CARLGGADTEAFF.

The chain is built from TRBV10-1 and TRBJ1-1; D is uncertain. CDR1 and CDR2 (germline): WNHNN, SYGVQD (reference sequence). V shed 6 bases and J shed 5 bases, with 16 bases lying between them. The CDR3 has 14 residues. The CDR3 spells CASSPREPGTEAFF. CDR3 bases: TGCGCCAGCAGCCCACGCGAACCGGGAACTGAAGCTTTCTTT.

This rearrangement joins TRBV18 to TRBJ2-1, with 10 bases identical to TRBD1. CDR3 length: 13 residues. V was pared by 3 bases and J by 10 bases, with 3 bases of the junction left unmatched. Looked up from germline, CDR1 is KGHSH and CDR2 is LQKENI. This chain's CDR3 is CASSPLDRGEQFF. In DNA, the CDR3 is TGTGCCAGCTCACCCCTGGACAGGGGGGAGCAGTTCTTC.

To note about this clonotype: A much larger clone lies one base from this, so it may be a read error. This chain uses TRBV2 with TRBJ2-7; no firm D call. Germline loops: CDR1 SNHLY, CDR2 FYNNEI. This CDR3 has 15 amino acids. This CDR3 reads CVSSDDRFYAYEQYF. Here the CDR3 DNA reads TGTGTCAGCAGTGACGACCGGTTTTACGCCTACGAGCAGTACTTC.

The sample holds many counts of this clonotype. The chain employs TRBV7-9 and TRBJ1-1; the D gene is possibly TRBD1 (6 bases). Germline CDR1 is SEHNR and CDR2 is FQNEAQ (reference sequence). The CDR3 totals 13 residues. The V gene lost 5 bases and the J gene lost 3 bases, with 10 bases spanning the gap. Here the CDR3 reads CASSPRQDTEAFF. CDR3 sequence (DNA): TGTGCCAGCAGCCCCCGACAGGACACTGAAGCTTTCTTT.

V usage is TRBV9 and J usage is TRBJ2-1; TRBD2 aligns across 9 bases. The CDR3 is made up of 17 amino acids. The V gene end was trimmed by 4 bases and the J gene end by 0 bases; junction bases not matched to a gene: 8. CDR1 is SGDLS and CDR2 is YYNGEE in the germline V gene. DNA for the CDR3: TGTGCCAGCAGCCCAATATCTAGCGGGATCTCCTACAATGAGCAGTTCTTC. Its protein is CASSPISSGISYNEQFF.

V gene TRBV5-1 combines with J gene TRBJ2-5; 13 bases map to TRBD2. From germline, CDR1 is SGHRS and CDR2 YFSETQ. This CDR3 comprises 17 residues. V was clipped by 4 bases and J by 4 bases; unmatched bases: 10. CDR3: CASSLTGLAGVVETQYF. CDR3 coding DNA: TGCGCCAGCAGCCTGACAGGACTAGCGGGAGTCGTAGAGACCCAGTACTTC.

J is TRBJ2-2 and V is TRBV29-1; no reliable D call. Germline V gene lookup returns CDR1 SQVTM and CDR2 ANQGSEA. V dropped 4 bases and J dropped 1 base, with 10 bases sitting between them. The CDR3 is 14 residues long. The CDR3 spells CSVVGYRNTGELFF. The CDR3 coding sequence is TGCAGCGTTGTCGGGTATCGGAACACCGGGGAGCTGTTTTTT.

This clonotype was detected many times. The chain is built from TRBV28 and TRBJ2-1; TRBD2 matches at 13 bases. This CDR3 is built from 19 residues. Germline-derived CDR1 and CDR2 are MDHEN and SYDVKM. V trimming: 1 base; J trimming: 8 bases; junction bases outside the gene matches: 14. In DNA, the CDR3 is TGTGCCAGCAGTTTATTTGGGGGGACTAGCGGGACGTGGGGCGATGAGCAGTTCTTC. Translation: CASSLFGGTSGTWGDEQFF. The full variable domain, its missing parts supplied by reference TRBV28 and TRBJ2-1, is DVKVTQSSRYLVKRTGEKVFLECVQDMDHENMFWYRQDPGLGLRLIYFSYDVKMKEKGDIPEGYSVSREKKERFSLILESASTNQTSMYLCASSLFGGTSGTWGDEQFFGPGTRLTVL.

This clonotype was seen ten or more times. The chain couples TRBV12-3 or TRBV12-4 to TRBJ2-1; D tentatively fits TRBD1 or TRBD2 (6 bases each). The CDR3 has 15 residues. Deletions cut 2 bases from V and 6 bases from J, with 14 bases between. CDR3: CASSLFGGLGNEQFF. The DNA of the CDR3 is TGTGCCAGCAGTTTATTCGGGGGCTTGGGCAATGAGCAGTTCTTC.